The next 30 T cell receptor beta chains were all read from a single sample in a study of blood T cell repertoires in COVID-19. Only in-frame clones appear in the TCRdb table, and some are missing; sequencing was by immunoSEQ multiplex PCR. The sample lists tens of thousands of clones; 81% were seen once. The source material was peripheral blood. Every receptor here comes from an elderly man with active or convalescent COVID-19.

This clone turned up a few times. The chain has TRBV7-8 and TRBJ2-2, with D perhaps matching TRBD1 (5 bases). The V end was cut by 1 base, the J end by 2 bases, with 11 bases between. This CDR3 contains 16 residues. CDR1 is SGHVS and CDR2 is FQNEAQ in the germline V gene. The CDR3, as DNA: TGTGCCAGCAGCTTAGTGAGGCGGACAAACACCGGGGAGCTGTTTTTT. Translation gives CASSLVRRTNTGELFF.

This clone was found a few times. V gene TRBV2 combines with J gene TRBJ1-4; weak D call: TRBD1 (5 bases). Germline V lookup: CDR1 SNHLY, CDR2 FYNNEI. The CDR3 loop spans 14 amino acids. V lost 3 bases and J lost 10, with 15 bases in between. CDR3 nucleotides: TGTGCCAGCAGTGATTTCACTCAGCAGGGAAAACTGTTTTTT. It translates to CASSDFTQQGKLFF.

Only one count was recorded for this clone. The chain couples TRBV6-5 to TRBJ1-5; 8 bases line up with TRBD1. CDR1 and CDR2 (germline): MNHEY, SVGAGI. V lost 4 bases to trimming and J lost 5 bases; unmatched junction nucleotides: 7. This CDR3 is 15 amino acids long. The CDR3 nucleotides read TGTGCCAGCAGTTCGGACAGGGTATTATATCAGCCCCAGCATTTT. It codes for CASSSDRVLYQPQHF.

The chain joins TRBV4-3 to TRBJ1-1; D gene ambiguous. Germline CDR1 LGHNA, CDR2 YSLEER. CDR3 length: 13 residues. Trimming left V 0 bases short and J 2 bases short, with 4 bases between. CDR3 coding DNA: TGCGCCAGCAGCCAAGATCTTAACACTGAAGCTTTCTTT. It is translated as CASSQDLNTEAFF.

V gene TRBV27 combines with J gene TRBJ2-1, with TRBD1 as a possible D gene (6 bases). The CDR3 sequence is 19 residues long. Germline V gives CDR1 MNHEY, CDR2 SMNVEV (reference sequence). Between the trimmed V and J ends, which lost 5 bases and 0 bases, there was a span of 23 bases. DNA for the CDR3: TGTGCCAGCAGTCGAAGGACCACCGGGACATCCGTCTCCTACAATGAGCAGTTCTTC. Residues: CASSRRTTGTSVSYNEQFF.

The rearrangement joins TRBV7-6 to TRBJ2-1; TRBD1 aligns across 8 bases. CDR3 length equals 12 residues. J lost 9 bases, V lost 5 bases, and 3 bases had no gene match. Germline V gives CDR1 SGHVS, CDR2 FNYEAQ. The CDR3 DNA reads TGTGCCAGCAGCGACAGGGGCAGTGAGCAGTTCTTC. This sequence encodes CASSDRGSEQFF.

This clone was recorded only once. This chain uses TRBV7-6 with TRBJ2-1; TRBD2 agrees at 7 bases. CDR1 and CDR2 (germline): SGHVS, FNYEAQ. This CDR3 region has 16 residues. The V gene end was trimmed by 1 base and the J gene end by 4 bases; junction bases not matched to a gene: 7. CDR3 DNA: TGTGCCAGCAGCTTAGATTTTGGCGGGGGTTACAATGAGCAGTTCTTC. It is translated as CASSLDFGGGYNEQFF.

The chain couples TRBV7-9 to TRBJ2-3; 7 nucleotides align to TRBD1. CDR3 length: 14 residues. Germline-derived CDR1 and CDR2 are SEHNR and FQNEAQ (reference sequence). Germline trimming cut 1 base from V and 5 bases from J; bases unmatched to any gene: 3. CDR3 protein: CASSLDQGVDTQYF. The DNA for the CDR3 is TGTGCCAGCAGCTTAGACCAGGGGGTAGATACGCAGTATTTT.

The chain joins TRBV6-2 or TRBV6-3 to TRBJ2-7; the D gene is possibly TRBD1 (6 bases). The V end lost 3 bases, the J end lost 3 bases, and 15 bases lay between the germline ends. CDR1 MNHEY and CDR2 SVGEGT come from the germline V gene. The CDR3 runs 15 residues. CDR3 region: CASSYYPGQNYEQYF. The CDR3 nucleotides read TGTGCCAGCAGTTATTATCCGGGACAAAACTACGAGCAGTACTTC.

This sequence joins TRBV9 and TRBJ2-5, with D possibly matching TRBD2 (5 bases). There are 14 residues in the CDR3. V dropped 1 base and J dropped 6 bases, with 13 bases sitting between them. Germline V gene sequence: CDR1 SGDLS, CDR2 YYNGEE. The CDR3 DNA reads TGTGCCAGCAGCGTATTGGGAGCTCAGCAGACCCAGTACTTC. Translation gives CASSVLGAQQTQYF.

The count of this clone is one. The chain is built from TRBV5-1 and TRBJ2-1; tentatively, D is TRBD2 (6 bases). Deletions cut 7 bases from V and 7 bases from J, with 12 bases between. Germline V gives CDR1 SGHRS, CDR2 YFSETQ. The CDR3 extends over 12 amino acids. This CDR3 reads CASGSGGNEQFF. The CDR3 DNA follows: TGCGCCAGCGGGTCCGGGGGAAATGAGCAGTTCTTC. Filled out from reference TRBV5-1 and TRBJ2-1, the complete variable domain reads KAGVTQTPRYLIKTRGQQVTLSCSPISGHRSVSWYQQTPGQGLQFLFEYFSETQRNKGNFPGRFSGRQFSNSRSEMNVSTLELGDSALYLCASGSGGNEQFFGPGTRLTVL.

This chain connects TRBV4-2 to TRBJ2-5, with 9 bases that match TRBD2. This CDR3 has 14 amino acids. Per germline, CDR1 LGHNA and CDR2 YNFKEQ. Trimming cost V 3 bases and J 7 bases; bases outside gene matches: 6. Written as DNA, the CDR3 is TGTGCCAGCAGCCAGGCGGGGGGGCGGGGGACCCAGTACTTC. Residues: CASSQAGGRGTQYF.

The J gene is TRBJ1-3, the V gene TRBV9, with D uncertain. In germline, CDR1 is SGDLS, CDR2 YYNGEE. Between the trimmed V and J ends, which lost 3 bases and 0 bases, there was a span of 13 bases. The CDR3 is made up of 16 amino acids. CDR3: CASSAVGPGSGNTIYF. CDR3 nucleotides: TGTGCCAGCAGCGCGGTGGGTCCGGGCTCTGGAAACACCATATATTTT.

CDR3 loop: CAISGPSGYNEQFF. As DNA, the CDR3 is TGTGCCATCAGTGGTCCTAGCGGGTACAATGAGCAGTTCTTC. V and J are TRBV10-3 and TRBJ2-1; 8 bases align to TRBD2. Germline assignment: CDR1 ENHRY and CDR2 SYGVKD. This CDR3 has 14 amino acids. Trimming at V came to 4 bases and at J to 4 bases, leaving 3 bases not matched to a gene.

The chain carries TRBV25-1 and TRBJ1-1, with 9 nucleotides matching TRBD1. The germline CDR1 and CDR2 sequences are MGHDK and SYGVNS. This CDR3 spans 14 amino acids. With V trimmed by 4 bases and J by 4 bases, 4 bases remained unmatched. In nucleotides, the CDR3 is TGTGCCAGCAGTGCTCGACAGGGGGGCACTGAAGCTTTCTTT. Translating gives CASSARQGGTEAFF.

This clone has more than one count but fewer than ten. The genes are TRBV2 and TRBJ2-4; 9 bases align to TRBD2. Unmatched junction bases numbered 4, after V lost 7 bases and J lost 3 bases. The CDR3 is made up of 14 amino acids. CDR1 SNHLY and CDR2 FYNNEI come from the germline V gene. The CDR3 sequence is CASIGAGGKNIQYF. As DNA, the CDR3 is TGTGCCAGCATCGGAGCGGGGGGCAAAAACATTCAGTACTTC.

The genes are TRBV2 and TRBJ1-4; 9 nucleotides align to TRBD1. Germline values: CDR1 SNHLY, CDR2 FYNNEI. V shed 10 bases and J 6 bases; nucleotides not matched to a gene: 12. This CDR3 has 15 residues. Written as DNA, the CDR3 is TGTGCCATCCTTACACGACAGGGGGGCGATGAAAAACTGTTTTTT. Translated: CAILTRQGGDEKLFF.

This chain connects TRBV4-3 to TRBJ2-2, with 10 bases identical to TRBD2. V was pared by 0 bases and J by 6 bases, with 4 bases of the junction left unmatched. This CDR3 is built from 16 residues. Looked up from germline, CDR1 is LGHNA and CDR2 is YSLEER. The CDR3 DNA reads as TGCGCCAGCAGCCAAGAAACTGGACTAGCGGCCGGGGAGCTGTTTTTT. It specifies CASSQETGLAAGELFF.

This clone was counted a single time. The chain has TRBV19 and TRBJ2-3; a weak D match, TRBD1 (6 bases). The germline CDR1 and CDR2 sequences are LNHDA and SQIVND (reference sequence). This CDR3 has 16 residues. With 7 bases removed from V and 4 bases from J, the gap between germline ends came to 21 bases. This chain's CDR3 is CASKSGHSTGSDTQYF. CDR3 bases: TGTGCCAGTAAGTCGGGACACTCAACCGGATCAGATACGCAGTATTTT.

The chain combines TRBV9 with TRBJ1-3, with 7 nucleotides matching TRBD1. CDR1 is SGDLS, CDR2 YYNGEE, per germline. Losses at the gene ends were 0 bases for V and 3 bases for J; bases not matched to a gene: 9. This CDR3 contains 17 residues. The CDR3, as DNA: TGTGCCAGCAGCGTAGGCTCCGGGACAGTAAGTGGAAACACCATATATTTT. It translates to CASSVGSGTVSGNTIYF.

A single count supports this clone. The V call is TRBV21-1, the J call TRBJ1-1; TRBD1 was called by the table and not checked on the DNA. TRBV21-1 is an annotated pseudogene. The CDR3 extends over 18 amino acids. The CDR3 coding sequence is TGTGCCAGCAGCAACCGGGACAGGGGATTCAAGGTGAACACTGAAGCTTTCTTT. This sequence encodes CASSNRDRGFKVNTEAFF.

CDR3 bases: TGTGCCAGCTCACCACCGGTGGGCCGTGGGGCCAACGTCCTGACTTTC. As protein: CASSPPVGRGANVLTF. This chain links TRBV18 with TRBJ2-6; D uncertain. Between the trimmed V and J ends, which lost 0 bases and 3 bases, there was a span of 9 bases. Germline lookup yields CDR1 KGHSH and CDR2 LQKENI. This CDR3 has 16 amino acids. Full variable domain (missing parts from reference TRBV18 and TRBJ2-6): NAGVMQNPRHLVRRRGQEARLRCSPMKGHSHVYWYRQLPEEGLKFMVYLQKENIIDESGMPKERFSAEFPKEGPSILRIQQVVRGDSAAYFCASSPPVGRGANVLTFGAGSRLTVL.

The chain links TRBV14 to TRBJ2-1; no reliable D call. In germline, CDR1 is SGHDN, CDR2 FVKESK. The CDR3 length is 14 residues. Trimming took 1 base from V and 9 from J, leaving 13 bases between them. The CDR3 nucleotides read TGTGCCAGCAGCCAAGTTGTGGGTTCGGGTGAGCAGTTCTTC. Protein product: CASSQVVGSGEQFF.

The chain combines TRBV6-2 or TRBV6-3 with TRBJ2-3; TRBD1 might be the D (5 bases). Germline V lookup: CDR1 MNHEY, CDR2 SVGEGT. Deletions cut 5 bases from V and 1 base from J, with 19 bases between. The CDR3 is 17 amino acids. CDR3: CASSKFRMGLGTDTQYF. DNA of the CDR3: TGTGCCAGCAGTAAGTTCCGTATGGGGCTAGGCACAGATACGCAGTATTTT.

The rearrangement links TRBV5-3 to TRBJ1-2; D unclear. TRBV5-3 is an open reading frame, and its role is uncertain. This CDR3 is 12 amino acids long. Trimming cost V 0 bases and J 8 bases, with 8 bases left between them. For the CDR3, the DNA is TGTGCCAGAAGCTTGGGTTCGGTAGGCTACACCTTC. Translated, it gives CARSLGSVGYTF.

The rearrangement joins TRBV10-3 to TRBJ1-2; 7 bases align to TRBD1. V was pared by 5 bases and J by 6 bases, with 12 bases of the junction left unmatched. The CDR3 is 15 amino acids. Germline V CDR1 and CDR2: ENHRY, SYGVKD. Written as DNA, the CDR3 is TGTGCCATCAGTATAGTCGACAGGGCTGTTAATGGCTACACCTTC. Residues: CAISIVDRAVNGYTF.

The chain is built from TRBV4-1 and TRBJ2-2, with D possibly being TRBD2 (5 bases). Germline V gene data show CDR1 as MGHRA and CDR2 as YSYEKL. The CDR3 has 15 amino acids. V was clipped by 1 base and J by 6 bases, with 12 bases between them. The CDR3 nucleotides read TGCGCCAGCAGCCAAGGGGGAAGCGGCGCCGGGGAGCTGTTTTTT. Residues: CASSQGGSGAGELFF.

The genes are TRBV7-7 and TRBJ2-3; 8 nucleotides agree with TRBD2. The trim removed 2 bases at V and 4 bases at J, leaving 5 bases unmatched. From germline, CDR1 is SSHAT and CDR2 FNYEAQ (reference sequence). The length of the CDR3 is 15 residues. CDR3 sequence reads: CASSLSLAGSDTQYF. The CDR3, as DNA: TGTGCCAGCAGCTTAAGTCTAGCGGGCTCAGATACGCAGTATTTT.

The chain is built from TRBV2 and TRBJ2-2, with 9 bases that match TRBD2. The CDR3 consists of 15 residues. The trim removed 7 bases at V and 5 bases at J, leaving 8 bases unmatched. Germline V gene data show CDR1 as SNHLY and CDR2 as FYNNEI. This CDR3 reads CASTGQLAGTGELFF. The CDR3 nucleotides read TGTGCCAGCACCGGGCAGCTAGCGGGGACCGGGGAGCTGTTTTTT.

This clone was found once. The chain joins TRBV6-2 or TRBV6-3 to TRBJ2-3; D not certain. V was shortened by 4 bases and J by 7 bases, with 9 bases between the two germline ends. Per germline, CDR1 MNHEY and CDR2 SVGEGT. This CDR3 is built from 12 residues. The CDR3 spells CASSSSDYTQYF. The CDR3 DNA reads TGTGCCAGCAGTTCCAGCGATTATACGCAGTATTTT.